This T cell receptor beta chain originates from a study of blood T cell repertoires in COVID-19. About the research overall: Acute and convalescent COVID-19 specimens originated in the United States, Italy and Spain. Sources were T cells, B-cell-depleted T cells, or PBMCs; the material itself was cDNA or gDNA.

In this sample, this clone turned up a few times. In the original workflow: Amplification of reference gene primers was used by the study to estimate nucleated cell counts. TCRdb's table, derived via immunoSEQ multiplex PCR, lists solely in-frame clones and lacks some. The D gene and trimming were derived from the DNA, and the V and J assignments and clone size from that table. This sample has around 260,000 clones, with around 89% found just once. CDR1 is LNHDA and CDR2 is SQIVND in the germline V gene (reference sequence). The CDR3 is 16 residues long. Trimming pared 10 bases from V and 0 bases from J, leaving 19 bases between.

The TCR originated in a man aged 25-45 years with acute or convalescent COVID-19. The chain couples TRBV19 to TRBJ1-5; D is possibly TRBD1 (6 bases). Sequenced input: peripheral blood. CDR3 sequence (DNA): TGTGCCACCCGTGGGAGGGGGGCGGTTAGCAATCAGCCCCAGCATTTT. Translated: CATRGRGAVSNQPQHF.